Listed below are T cell receptor beta chains from one sample, sequenced in a study of immune cell composition in non-small cell lung cancer. TCRdb's copy holds only in-frame clones and misses some; the assay was immunoSEQ multiplex PCR. The sample has several thousand clones, 70% to 85% seen once. The specimen sequenced was lung tumor tissue. These receptors were taken from a human donor with non-small cell lung cancer. The CDR3 runs from the conserved cysteine through the conserved F or W. Each record gives: clone size, V gene, D gene, J gene, CDR3 DNA, CDR3 protein. A D gene is named only where the DNA matches it firmly. Clone size is stated in some rows and not others, as once, few, many or a class when expanded.

.,TRBV9,.,TRBJ2-7,TGTGCCAGCAGCGTAGCTATCGGCGGGGCTTTCTACGAGCAGTACTTC,CASSVAIGGAFYEQYF
.,TRBV23-1,.,TRBJ2-2,TGCGCCAGCAGTCTAGACAGGCCCATGGGGTGGACCGGGGAGCTGTTTTTT,CASSLDRPMGWTGELFF
.,TRBV7-9,TRBD2,TRBJ2-3,TGTGCCAGCAGCCCTTCGACTAGCGGGGGGGCACATACGCAGTATTTT,CASSPSTSGGAHTQYF
few,TRBV4-1,.,TRBJ2-2,TGCGCCAGCAGCCCGAACATGCGGGGCACCGGGGAGCTGTTTTTT,CASSPNMRGTGELFF
.,TRBV14,.,TRBJ2-2,TGTGCCAGCAGCCAAGTGGGCCGGGGGTTTGCCACCGGGGAGCTGTTTTTT,CASSQVGRGFATGELFF
.,TRBV2,TRBD2,TRBJ2-1,TGTGCCAGCAGTGGACTAGCGGGGGGGCGTGAGCAGTTCTTC,CASSGLAGGREQFF
.,TRBV2,.,TRBJ1-1,TGTGCCAGCAGTGAAGTACAGGCCGTGAACACTGAAGCTTTCTTT,CASSEVQAVNTEAFF
.,TRBV4-3,TRBD1,TRBJ1-2,TGCGCCAGCAGTCCGGCCGGGGACAGGTCTAACTATGGCTACACCTTC,CASSPAGDRSNYGYTF
.,TRBV7-2,TRBD1,TRBJ1-6,TGTGCCAGCAGCTTAGAGGACAGGAGGTATTCACCCCTCCACTTT,CASSLEDRRYSPLHF
.,TRBV10-3,.,TRBJ1-4,TGTGCCATCAGTTCTGACACGATTGAAAAACTGTTTTTT,CAISSDTIEKLFF